This TCR beta chain was captured by sequencing in a study of glioma-infiltrating T cells. Study-level findings and limits: Gliomas, especially low-grade, showed above-expected tissue-blood divergence; non-neoplastic patients showed below. Tissue and blood shared very few CDR3 sequences.

This clonotype came up many times. The antigen is not known. The iRepertoire nested amplicon-rescue multiplex PCR amplified TCR alpha and beta CDR3s from RNA. One-step reverse transcription and amplification started from about 100-400 ng of tissue mRNA or PBMC total RNA. Each CDR3 protein is one row after TCRdb ran MiXCR on the multiplex PCR reads. The table records about 200,000 distinct CDR3 sequences, 25% to 35% of them present only once. The sample taken for sequencing was glioma tissue, nonneoplastic brain tissue, or PBMCs (not recorded which). This clonotype was obtained from a human donor with low-grade glioma or glioblastoma, undergoing nonglioma brain surgery, or in good health (not recorded which).

CDR3 nucleotide sequence: TGTGCCAGCAGTTACTCGGGGGGACAGGGTCGTGAAGCTTTCTTT. Translation: CASSYSGGQGREAFF. The chain employs TRBV6-6 and TRBJ1-1, with TRBD1 matching 9 bases. V trimming: 0 bases; J trimming: 7 bases; junction bases outside the gene matches: 6. The CDR3 runs 15 residues. Germline CDR1 is MNHNY and CDR2 is SVGAGI (reference sequence).